This T cell receptor (beta chain) appears in the sequencing data of a study of PD-L1 blockade in urothelial cancer. Whole-study context: From 0 to 3 prior chemotherapy regimens had been given to the patients. After treatment start, blood was analyzed at 3 weeks (second dose) and at 6 weeks. Among blood samples, the median T cell count was some 140,000.

Time point given: pretreatment peripheral blood. This CDR3 has 14 amino acids. The germline gives CDR1 LNHDA, CDR2 SQIVND (reference sequence). Trimming stripped 0 bases from V and 15 bases from J, with 18 bases between. This table comes from immunoSEQ multiplex PCR, and its TCRdb copy is limited to in-frame clones, with some not included. The repertoire has some 45,000 clones, 70% to 90% of them found once; the top ten carry around 25%. The chain links TRBV19 to TRBJ2-1; D perhaps matches TRBD2 (7 bases). Sequenced here: PBMCs, sampled around atezolizumab (anti-PD-L1) treatment. This clonotype was obtained from a donor aged 40 or over with urothelial cancer. The CDR3 DNA follows: TGTGCCAGTAGTATAGATCTAGGGGGGGTAGTCGGGTTCTTC. It is translated as CASSIDLGGVVGFF.